These 18 T cell receptor beta chains share one sample of origin, sequenced in a study of CXCR3-negative and CXCR3-positive naive CD8 T cells (dated by TCRdb to the late 2010s). Instrument on record: NextSeq 550. The Human TCR Profiling Kit (MiLaboratory) was used to prepare UMI-labeled 5' RACE TRB cDNA libraries. Through TCRdb reprocessing, the reads give one entry per CDR3 protein sequence; DNA is omitted. The sample table records over 20,000 distinct CDR3 sequences. Of the sample, less than 5% is held by the ten largest clones. The sequencing input was naive CXCR3- CD8+ T cells from blood. The cell subset or site label, as the study defines it: CD45RO-CCR7+CD27+CD95- naive CD8+ T cells lacking CXCR3 (TNR3-). The receptors derive from a human donor in good health. Some clones in this sample may be carry-over from other donors' samples.

The chain carries TRBV6-6 and TRBJ2-7. Germline lookup yields CDR1 MNHNY and CDR2 SVGAGI (reference sequence). The CDR3 contains 14 residues. The chain's CDR3 is CASSYFPDSYEQYF.

V usage is TRBV14 and J usage is TRBJ2-7; the D call from TCRdb, TRBD1, cannot be confirmed without DNA. The V gene's germline CDR1 is SGHDN and CDR2 FVKESK. The length of the CDR3 is 14 residues. The CDR3 sequence is CASSRDSWLSEQYF.

The chain joins TRBV29-1 to TRBJ2-7; TCRdb's D call of TRBD1 is untestable without DNA. This CDR3 comprises 11 residues. Germline CDR1 is SQVTM and CDR2 is ANQGSEA. The CDR3 reads CSALGGNEQYF.

V and J are TRBV12-3 or TRBV12-4 and TRBJ2-3; TCRdb designates TRBD1, a call that cannot be tested without DNA. This CDR3 spans 13 amino acids. Here the CDR3 reads CASSLQGADTQYF.

The chain recombines TRBV3-1 with TRBJ2-3. The CDR3 runs 15 residues. Germline CDR1 and CDR2: LGHDT and YNNKEL (reference sequence). CDR3 sequence reads: CASSQDMDEADTQYF.

V is TRBV29-1 and J is TRBJ2-1; the TCRdb call, TRBD1, lacks DNA for checking. Germline values: CDR1 SQVTM, CDR2 ANQGSEA. The CDR3 runs to 16 residues. The CDR3 region is CSVVGGTDSSYNAQLF.

J is TRBJ2-3 and V is TRBV7-9; there is no DNA to check the TCRdb D call of TRBD1. This CDR3 is built from 16 residues. From germline, CDR1 is SEHNR and CDR2 FQNEAQ (reference sequence). The CDR3 region is CASSLVRAGGSDTQYF.

This chain joins TRBV29-1 and TRBJ2-5; lacking DNA, the TRBD2 call made by TCRdb goes unchecked. There are 13 residues in the CDR3. CDR1 and CDR2 (germline): SQVTM, ANQGSEA. The CDR3 sequence is CSVVPAGEETQYF.

The chain couples TRBV29-1 to TRBJ2-1. Germline CDR1 and CDR2: SQVTM and ANQGSEA. The length of the CDR3 is 16 residues. The CDR3 sequence is CSVEDYQGAPADEQFF.

The genes are TRBV27 and TRBJ1-1; checking the TCRdb D call of TRBD1 is not possible without DNA. In germline, CDR1 is MNHEY, CDR2 SMNVEV (reference sequence). The length of the CDR3 is 16 residues. CDR3 sequence: CASSFHQGTANAEAFF.

This sequence joins TRBV29-1 and TRBJ2-7; TCRdb lists TRBD2, though no DNA is available to test this call. The CDR3 is 18 amino acids. CDR1 SQVTM and CDR2 ANQGSEA come from the germline V gene. This chain's CDR3 is CSVGTMREFPLISYEQYF.

The chain couples TRBV7-9 to TRBJ1-2. Germline loops: CDR1 SEHNR, CDR2 FQNEAQ (reference sequence). The CDR3 loop spans 14 amino acids. The CDR3 spells CASSLEEGAYGYTF.

The gene calls are TRBV12-3 or TRBV12-4 and TRBJ1-2; the D call of TRBD1 rests on TCRdb alone, since no DNA is present to check it. The CDR3 totals 15 residues. This CDR3 is CASTPDRMGTYGYTF.

This chain joins TRBV6-2 or TRBV6-3 and TRBJ2-1; TCRdb reports TRBD2, a call that lacks DNA to check it against. Germline values: CDR1 MNHEY, CDR2 SVGEGT. The CDR3 sequence is 15 residues long. CDR3 residues: CASSYSYGTAREQFF.

According to its frequency, this clonotype is medium-sized. The CDR3 reads CASSTQGHEQFF. The rearrangement uses TRBV6-5 and TRBJ2-1; TCRdb lists TRBD2, though no DNA is available to test this call. The CDR3 spans 12 residues. Germline lookup yields CDR1 MNHEY and CDR2 SVGAGI.

The gene calls are TRBV7-3 and TRBJ2-1; with no DNA, the TCRdb D assignment of TRBD1 cannot be verified. CDR1 is SGHTA and CDR2 is FQGTGA in the germline V gene. This CDR3 has 13 residues. Here the CDR3 reads CASSWAGGDEQFF.

This sequence joins TRBV29-1 and TRBJ2-3. The germline CDR1 and CDR2 sequences are SQVTM and ANQGSEA. The CDR3 is 14 amino acids. The CDR3 region is CSVDPETHTDTQYF.

Judged by frequency, this clonotype is medium-sized. The chain carries TRBV11-3 and TRBJ1-1; TCRdb's D gene call, TRBD1, goes unchecked for lack of DNA. The CDR3 extends over 18 amino acids. Germline loops: CDR1 SGHNT, CDR2 YENEEA. CDR3 residues: CASSYRPGQGTKNTEAFF.